This TCR beta chain was sequenced for a study of blood T cell repertoires in COVID-19. In its sample, this clone was seen once. With 3 bases clipped from V and 5 bases from J, the junction kept 7 bases outside the gene matches. Germline values: CDR1 DFQATT, CDR2 SNEGSKA (reference sequence). This CDR3 comprises 14 residues. Data came from immunoSEQ multiplex PCR; TCRdb stores just in-frame clones and leaves some out. This sample has approximately 92,000 clones, with approximately 88% found just once. The TCR was taken from an older woman with COVID-19, enrolled during active disease. Source material: peripheral blood. V usage is TRBV20-1 and J usage is TRBJ2-5; 9 bases map to TRBD2. The DNA of the CDR3 is TGCAGTGCTAGTGGCGGGGGGGCACGGGAGACCCAGTACTTC. This encodes CSASGGGARETQYF.